This T cell receptor beta chain derives from a study of beta chain features in type 1 diabetes. Isolated RNA was reverse transcribed in full, so expressed TCRB transcripts were sequenced. Sequencing used immunoSEQ multiplex PCR; TCRdb keeps in-frame clones, though not all of them. The table lists some 110,000 clones, about 16% of them singletons. The CDR3 has 13 residues. The V and J ends lost 4 bases and 1 base respectively, with 8 bases between them. CDR1 and CDR2 (germline): LGHNT, FRNRAP. General study points: For Type 1 diabetes patients, all four CD4+ subsets carried TCRB CDR3s that were moderately but significantly shorter.

Turning to this clone: Its cognate antigen is unknown.

It was one heparinised blood draw, averaging approximately 100 mL, that each donor gave. Sorting with CD45RO/CCR7/CD25/CD127/CD95/CD27 yielded naive, central memory, regulatory and stem-like memory CD4+ cells. The rearrangement joins TRBV12-5 to TRBJ2-7; no reliable D call. This TCR was sampled from a young man with type 1 diabetes. Sequenced sample: central memory CD4+ T cells from blood. The CDR3 reads CASGYPGSYEQYF. The DNA for the CDR3 is TGTGCTAGTGGTTACCCTGGATCCTACGAGCAGTACTTC.